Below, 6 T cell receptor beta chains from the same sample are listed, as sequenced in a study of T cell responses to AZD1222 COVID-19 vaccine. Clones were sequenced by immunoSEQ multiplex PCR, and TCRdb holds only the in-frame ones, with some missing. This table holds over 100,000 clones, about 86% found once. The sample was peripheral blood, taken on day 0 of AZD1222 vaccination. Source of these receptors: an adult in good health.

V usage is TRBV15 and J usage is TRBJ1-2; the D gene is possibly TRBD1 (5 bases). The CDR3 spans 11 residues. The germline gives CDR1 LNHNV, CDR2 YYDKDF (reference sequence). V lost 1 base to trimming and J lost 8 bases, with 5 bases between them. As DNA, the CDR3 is TGTGCCACCAGCAGAGGGGGCGGCTACACCTTC. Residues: CATSRGGGYTF.

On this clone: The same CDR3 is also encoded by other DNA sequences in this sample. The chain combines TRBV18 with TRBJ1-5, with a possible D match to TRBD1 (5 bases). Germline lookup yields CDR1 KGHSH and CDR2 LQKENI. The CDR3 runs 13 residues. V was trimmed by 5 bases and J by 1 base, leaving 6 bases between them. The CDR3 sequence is CASSRDSNQPQHF. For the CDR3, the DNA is TGTGCCAGCTCAAGGGACAGCAATCAGCCCCAGCATTTT.

CDR3 amino acids: CASSLGGQGENEQFF. The CDR3, as DNA: TGTGCCAGCAGCTTAGGAGGTCAGGGAGAGAATGAGCAGTTCTTC. V and J are TRBV7-3 and TRBJ2-1; D could derive from TRBD1 or TRBD2 (5 bases each). Per the germline V gene, CDR1 is SGHTA and CDR2 is FQGTGA. V was trimmed by 2 bases and J by 7 bases, leaving 15 bases between them. This CDR3 is built from 15 residues.

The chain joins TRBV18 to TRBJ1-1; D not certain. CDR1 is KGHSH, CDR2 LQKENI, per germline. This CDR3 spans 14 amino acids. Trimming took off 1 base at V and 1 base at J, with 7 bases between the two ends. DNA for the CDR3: TGTGCCAGCTCACCACAAGAGGAGAACACTGAAGCTTTCTTT. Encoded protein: CASSPQEENTEAFF.

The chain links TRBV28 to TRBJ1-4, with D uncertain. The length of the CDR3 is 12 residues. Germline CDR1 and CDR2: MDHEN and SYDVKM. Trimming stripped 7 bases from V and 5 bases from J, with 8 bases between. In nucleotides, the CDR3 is TGTGCCAGCAACAGTAACAATGAAAAACTGTTTTTT. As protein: CASNSNNEKLFF.

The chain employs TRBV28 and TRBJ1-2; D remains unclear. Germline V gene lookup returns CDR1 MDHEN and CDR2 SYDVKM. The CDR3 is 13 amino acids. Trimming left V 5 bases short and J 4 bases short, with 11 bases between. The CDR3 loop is CASSASSFYGYTF. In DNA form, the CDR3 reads TGTGCCAGCAGTGCCTCCTCATTCTATGGCTACACCTTC.